This T cell receptor beta chain was retrieved from a study of T cells in localized non-small cell lung cancer. Libraries were prepared by immunoSEQ multiplex PCR; TCRdb keeps only in-frame clonotypes and omits some of them. The data show 50,000 to 65,000 clones, around 82% seen once. Germline loops: CDR1 KGHSH, CDR2 LQKENI. Trimming took 4 bases from V and 4 from J, leaving 10 bases between them. The CDR3 sequence is 13 residues long. Study results and limitations: In uninvolved adjacent lung, T cell clonality reached its highest value, exceeding tumor. Median detection of top 100 tumor clones in adjacent lung was roughly 61 clones.

Note on this clone: Antigen: not known.

The V and J genes are TRBV18 and TRBJ1-2; D perhaps matches TRBD1 (5 bases). The receptor comes from a woman between 40 and 69 years old with stage II lung adenocarcinoma. Sequences were derived from PBMCs, sampled before any cancer treatment. CDR3 nucleotides: TGTGCCAGCTCACTCGACAGAGCCTATGGCTACACCTTC. Its protein is CASSLDRAYGYTF.